This TCR beta chain was identified in a study of T cell responses to AZD1222 COVID-19 vaccine. This CDR3 has 15 amino acids. V lost 0 bases, J lost 4 bases, and 8 bases stayed unmatched. CDR1 is SQVTM and CDR2 is ANQGSEA in the germline V gene. The sample holds one count of this clone. TCRdb's copy holds only in-frame clones and misses some; the assay was immunoSEQ multiplex PCR. The sample has around 140,000 clones, approximately 91% seen once. The sequencing here drew on peripheral blood, taken 28 days after the second AZD1222 dose. The chain carries TRBV29-1 and TRBJ1-2, with 7 bases lining up with TRBD1. The sequence was obtained from an adult who received the AZD1222 COVID-19 vaccine. The CDR3: CSVEEGQGQLYGYTF. The CDR3 DNA sequence: TGCAGCGTTGAAGAAGGTCAGGGACAGCTCTATGGCTACACCTTC.